One sample yielded the 2 T cell receptor beta chains listed below, sequenced in a study of chemoradiotherapy in HPV16-positive cancers. The method was immunoSEQ multiplex PCR; TCRdb's version includes in-frame clones alone and lacks a portion of them. The table lists 45,000 to 60,000 clones, 90% of them singletons. Sequences were derived from blood, sampled from a patient who underwent chemoradiotherapy. The receptors come from a human donor with HPV-associated anogenital cancer.

The chain has TRBV9 and TRBJ1-1, with a possible D match to TRBD1 (5 bases). Germline lookup yields CDR1 SGDLS and CDR2 YYNGEE. The CDR3 totals 15 residues. Trimming took off 0 bases at V and 5 bases at J, with 14 bases between the two ends. The CDR3 here is CASSVGPQGYTEAFF. The CDR3 bases are TGTGCCAGCAGCGTAGGGCCGCAGGGTTATACTGAAGCTTTCTTT.

The chain recombines TRBV7-8 with TRBJ1-5, with D perhaps matching TRBD1 (6 bases). The CDR3 spans 15 residues. The germline V and J ends were trimmed by 3 bases and 0 bases, with 9 bases remaining between them. CDR1 is SGHVS, CDR2 FQNEAQ, per germline. CDR3 in DNA: TGTGCCAGCAGCTTGGGACACAATAGCAATCAGCCCCAGCATTTT. Translated: CASSLGHNSNQPQHF.